A selection of T cell receptor beta chains follows, all from one sample in a study of regulatory T cells in long-lasting Graves disease. MiXCR, run by TCRdb on the multiplex PCR reads, gives a single entry per CDR3 protein. The sample lists 560,000 or so distinct CDR3 sequences, about 16% occurring once. Separately, the same data were catalogued under a study of T cells in Graves' hyperthyroidism and ophthalmopathy.

The sample was peripheral blood mononuclear cells (PBMCs), taken at new diagnosis, from a patient treated with antithyroid drugs. Receptors were obtained from a man younger than 35 with Graves disease. Each CDR3 is given with its conserved first and last residue. A D gene is named only where the DNA matches it firmly. Size tells how often a clone was seen (once, few, many) or the class of an expanded clone, and some rows leave it out.

CDR3 protein: CASSARDSPTYEQYF; CDR3 DNA: TGTGCCAGCAGCGCCCGGGACAGCCCCACCTACGAGCAGTACTTC; D gene: TRBD1; J gene: TRBJ2-7; V gene: TRBV11-2; clone size: few
CDR3 protein: CSAQRTLNEQFF; CDR3 DNA: TGCAGTGCCCAGCGGACACTCAATGAGCAGTTCTTC; D gene: NA; J gene: TRBJ2-1; V gene: TRBV20-1; clone size: few
CDR3 protein: CSARASRGTQYF; CDR3 DNA: TGCAGTGCGAGGGCCTCCCGAGGTACGCAGTATTTT; D gene: NA; J gene: TRBJ2-3; V gene: TRBV20-1; clone size: NA
CDR3 protein: CASSRRGLAGVWDTGELFF; CDR3 DNA: TGTGCCAGCAGCCGCAGGGGACTAGCGGGAGTCTGGGACACCGGGGAGCTGTTTTTT; D gene: TRBD2; J gene: TRBJ2-2; V gene: TRBV7-2; clone size: many
CDR3 protein: CSATQVPPTDTQYF; CDR3 DNA: TGCAGTGCCACCCAGGTCCCGCCCACAGATACGCAGTATTTT; D gene: NA; J gene: TRBJ2-3; V gene: TRBV20-1; clone size: NA
CDR3 protein: CSARDRKGANVLTF; CDR3 DNA: TGCAGTGCTAGAGATCGAAAGGGGGCCAACGTCCTGACTTTC; D gene: NA; J gene: TRBJ2-6; V gene: TRBV20-1; clone size: NA
CDR3 protein: CASSSLAGASPDSYEQYF; CDR3 DNA: TGTGCCAGCAGCAGCCTAGCGGGAGCGTCTCCCGACTCCTACGAGCAGTACTTC; D gene: TRBD2; J gene: TRBJ2-7; V gene: TRBV14; clone size: few
CDR3 protein: CASSPGRLSYEQYF; CDR3 DNA: TGTGCCAGCAGCCCCGGACGTCTCTCCTACGAGCAGTACTTC; D gene: NA; J gene: TRBJ2-7; V gene: TRBV7-9; clone size: many
CDR3 protein: CASGRDRGNYGYTF; CDR3 DNA: TGTGCCAGCGGCCGGGACAGGGGGAACTATGGCTACACCTTC; D gene: TRBD1; J gene: TRBJ1-2; V gene: TRBV12-3/TRBV12-4; clone size: NA
CDR3 protein: CASSQGLPGTSGIYEQYF; CDR3 DNA: TGTGCCAGCAGCCAAGGATTACCTGGGACTAGCGGGATCTACGAGCAGTACTTC; D gene: TRBD2; J gene: TRBJ2-7; V gene: TRBV3-1; clone size: many
CDR3 protein: CASSPEGGSGELFF; CDR3 DNA: TGTGCCAGCAGCCCAGAGGGGGGTTCCGGGGAGCTGTTTTTT; D gene: NA; J gene: TRBJ2-2; V gene: TRBV11-2; clone size: many
CDR3 protein: CASSLQGPSREQYF; CDR3 DNA: TGTGCCAGCAGCCTACAGGGTCCCTCGAGGGAGCAGTACTTC; D gene: NA; J gene: TRBJ2-7; V gene: TRBV28; clone size: many
CDR3 protein: CSAETGGEYEQYF; CDR3 DNA: TGCAGTGCCGAGACAGGGGGCGAATACGAGCAGTACTTC; D gene: TRBD1; J gene: TRBJ2-7; V gene: TRBV20-1; clone size: many
CDR3 protein: CASSLWGNYGYTF; CDR3 DNA: TGTGCCAGCAGTTTATGGGGTAACTATGGCTACACCTTC; D gene: NA; J gene: TRBJ1-2; V gene: TRBV12-3/TRBV12-4; clone size: few
CDR3 protein: CASSLGSRYSNQPQHF; CDR3 DNA: TGTGCCAGCAGCTTAGGGAGTCGGTATAGCAATCAGCCCCAGCATTTT; D gene: NA; J gene: TRBJ1-5; V gene: TRBV7-8; clone size: few
CDR3 protein: CASVGMGVRRGEQFF; CDR3 DNA: TGTGCCAGCGTCGGAATGGGAGTTCGAAGGGGTGAGCAGTTCTTC; D gene: NA; J gene: TRBJ2-1; V gene: TRBV6-1; clone size: few
CDR3 protein: CAWSQGPNQPQHF; CDR3 DNA: TGTGCCTGGTCACAGGGACCTAATCAGCCCCAGCATTTT; D gene: NA; J gene: TRBJ1-5; V gene: TRBV30; clone size: many
CDR3 protein: CASRGLRGSEQFF; CDR3 DNA: TGCGCCAGCAGGGGCTTGCGTGGGAGTGAGCAGTTCTTC; D gene: NA; J gene: TRBJ2-1; V gene: TRBV5-1; clone size: many
CDR3 protein: CASSLRLREGDEQFF; CDR3 DNA: TGTGCCAGCAGCCTCCGGTTGCGGGAGGGGGATGAGCAGTTCTTC; D gene: TRBD2; J gene: TRBJ2-1; V gene: TRBV7-3; clone size: many
CDR3 protein: CASSTSGGLLSPLHF; CDR3 DNA: TGTGCCAGCAGTACCAGTGGAGGGCTTCTTTCACCCCTCCACTTT; D gene: NA; J gene: TRBJ1-6; V gene: TRBV25-1; clone size: few
CDR3 protein: CASSVQQGEETQYF; CDR3 DNA: TGTGCCAGCAGCGTACAACAGGGAGAAGAGACCCAGTACTTC; D gene: NA; J gene: TRBJ2-5; V gene: TRBV9; clone size: NA
CDR3 protein: CASSPNTPSYNEQFF; CDR3 DNA: TGTGCCAGCAGTCCCAACACCCCTTCTTACAATGAGCAGTTCTTC; D gene: NA; J gene: TRBJ2-1; V gene: TRBV28; clone size: many
CDR3 protein: CASSFKTSGRTLSDEQYF; CDR3 DNA: TGTGCCAGCAGTTTTAAGACTAGCGGGAGGACCCTATCAGACGAGCAGTACTTC; D gene: TRBD2; J gene: TRBJ2-7; V gene: TRBV27; clone size: few
CDR3 protein: CAWSVSGPLDTEAFF; CDR3 DNA: TGTGCCTGGAGTGTATCCGGTCCCCTCGACACTGAAGCTTTCTTT; D gene: NA; J gene: TRBJ1-1; V gene: TRBV30; clone size: NA
CDR3 protein: CASSSAMTSVQPTNEQFF; CDR3 DNA: TGTGCCAGCAGCTCGGCTATGACTAGCGTTCAACCTACAAATGAGCAGTTCTTC; D gene: TRBD2; J gene: TRBJ2-1; V gene: TRBV5-4; clone size: few
CDR3 protein: CASGTQGTLSYEQYF; CDR3 DNA: TGTGCCAGCGGGACACAGGGGACCTTATCCTACGAGCAGTACTTC; D gene: TRBD1; J gene: TRBJ2-7; V gene: TRBV5-4; clone size: NA
CDR3 protein: CASAMDRNTEAFF; CDR3 DNA: TGTGCTAGTGCCATGGACAGGAACACTGAAGCTTTCTTT; D gene: NA; J gene: TRBJ1-1; V gene: TRBV12-5; clone size: many
CDR3 protein: CASSQESRREQYF; CDR3 DNA: TGTGCCAGCAGCCAAGAATCCAGGCGCGAGCAGTACTTC; D gene: NA; J gene: TRBJ2-7; V gene: TRBV4-2; clone size: NA
CDR3 protein: CAWTDAGGVSSYNEQFF; CDR3 DNA: TGTGCCTGGACGGACGCGGGCGGGGTGAGCTCCTACAATGAGCAGTTCTTC; D gene: NA; J gene: TRBJ2-1; V gene: TRBV30; clone size: few
CDR3 protein: CASSEGWRYQPQHF; CDR3 DNA: TGTGCCAGCAGTGAAGGCTGGAGATATCAGCCCCAGCATTTT; D gene: NA; J gene: TRBJ1-5; V gene: TRBV6-1; clone size: NA
CDR3 protein: CAWSMTNYEQYF; CDR3 DNA: TGTGCCTGGAGTATGACGAACTACGAGCAGTACTTC; D gene: NA; J gene: TRBJ2-7; V gene: TRBV30; clone size: NA
CDR3 protein: CSALTSGGSTDTQYF; CDR3 DNA: TGCAGTGCTCTAACTAGCGGGGGGAGCACAGATACGCAGTATTTT; D gene: TRBD2; J gene: TRBJ2-3; V gene: TRBV20-1; clone size: NA
CDR3 protein: CASSLLGLAYNEQFF; CDR3 DNA: TGTGCCAGCAGTCTCCTGGGACTGGCCTACAATGAGCAGTTCTTC; D gene: NA; J gene: TRBJ2-1; V gene: TRBV12-3/TRBV12-4; clone size: many
CDR3 protein: CASSLAPGLNTEAFF; CDR3 DNA: TGTGCCAGCAGTTTAGCCCCAGGCCTCAACACTGAAGCTTTCTTT; D gene: NA; J gene: TRBJ1-1; V gene: TRBV27; clone size: many
CDR3 protein: CASSPSSGYTF; CDR3 DNA: TGTGCCAGCAGCCCATCAAGTGGCTACACCTTC; D gene: NA; J gene: TRBJ1-2; V gene: TRBV28; clone size: many
CDR3 protein: CASSESLAGGPNTGELFF; CDR3 DNA: TGTGCCAGCAGTGAATCACTAGCGGGAGGGCCGAACACCGGGGAGCTGTTTTTT; D gene: TRBD2; J gene: TRBJ2-2; V gene: TRBV2; clone size: many
CDR3 protein: CASSISPVGGNTEAFF; CDR3 DNA: TGTGCCAGTAGTATATCCCCAGTTGGGGGTAACACTGAAGCTTTCTTT; D gene: NA; J gene: TRBJ1-1; V gene: TRBV19; clone size: few
CDR3 protein: CASSSSGDSYEQYF; CDR3 DNA: TGCGCCAGCAGCTCTAGCGGGGACTCCTACGAGCAGTACTTC; D gene: TRBD2; J gene: TRBJ2-7; V gene: TRBV5-1; clone size: many
CDR3 protein: CASSLGYATEAFF; CDR3 DNA: TGTGCCAGCAGCTTAGGGTACGCGACTGAAGCTTTCTTT; D gene: NA; J gene: TRBJ1-1; V gene: TRBV7-6; clone size: NA
CDR3 protein: CASSWRDRPVSEAFF; CDR3 DNA: TGTGCCAGCAGCTGGCGGGACCGACCGGTCTCTGAAGCTTTCTTT; D gene: NA; J gene: TRBJ1-1; V gene: TRBV7-6; clone size: few
CDR3 protein: CASSPSPRDRGTYEQYF; CDR3 DNA: TGTGCCAGCAGCCCCTCCCCCCGGGACAGGGGAACCTACGAGCAGTACTTC; D gene: TRBD1; J gene: TRBJ2-7; V gene: TRBV12-3/TRBV12-4; clone size: many
CDR3 protein: CASSSTSGSTDTQYF; CDR3 DNA: TGTGCCAGCAGCTCGACTAGCGGGAGCACAGATACGCAGTATTTT; D gene: TRBD2; J gene: TRBJ2-3; V gene: TRBV5-1; clone size: many
CDR3 protein: CASSQEGGGIDEQFF; CDR3 DNA: TGCGCCAGCAGCCAAGAAGGGGGAGGGATCGATGAGCAGTTCTTC; D gene: NA; J gene: TRBJ2-1; V gene: TRBV4-1; clone size: NA
CDR3 protein: CASRPGRRPQHF; CDR3 DNA: TGTGCCAGCAGGCCAGGGAGAAGGCCCCAGCATTTT; D gene: NA; J gene: TRBJ1-5; V gene: TRBV28; clone size: few
CDR3 protein: CASSQVPDTEAFF; CDR3 DNA: TGTGCCAGCAGCCAAGTCCCAGACACTGAAGCTTTCTTT; D gene: NA; J gene: TRBJ1-1; V gene: TRBV3-1; clone size: many
CDR3 protein: CSARGPGRETQYF; CDR3 DNA: TGCAGTGCTAGAGGCCCAGGGAGAGAGACCCAGTACTTC; D gene: NA; J gene: TRBJ2-5; V gene: TRBV20-1; clone size: many
CDR3 protein: CASSGGGGTSYNEQFF; CDR3 DNA: TGTGCCAGCAGTGGGGGGGGCGGGACCTCCTACAATGAGCAGTTCTTC; D gene: NA; J gene: TRBJ2-1; V gene: TRBV5-5; clone size: NA
CDR3 protein: CASSLVGQVYEQYF; CDR3 DNA: TGTGCCAGCAGTTTGGTAGGACAGGTCTACGAGCAGTACTTC; D gene: TRBD1; J gene: TRBJ2-7; V gene: TRBV28; clone size: many
CDR3 protein: CASSRATSAFF; CDR3 DNA: TGTGCCAGCAGCCGCGCGACATCGGCTTTCTTT; D gene: NA; J gene: TRBJ1-1; V gene: TRBV13; clone size: few
CDR3 protein: CASSPMSYEQYF; CDR3 DNA: TGTGCCAGCAGCCCCATGAGCTACGAGCAGTACTTC; D gene: NA; J gene: TRBJ2-7; V gene: TRBV6-1; clone size: NA
CDR3 protein: CASSLGFAGSYNEQFF; CDR3 DNA: TGCGCCAGCAGCTTGGGGTTCGCCGGTTCCTACAATGAGCAGTTCTTC; D gene: NA; J gene: TRBJ2-1; V gene: TRBV5-1; clone size: many
CDR3 protein: CATRRHTGRSYEQYF; CDR3 DNA: TGTGCCACCAGAAGACACACGGGACGAAGCTACGAGCAGTACTTC; D gene: NA; J gene: TRBJ2-7; V gene: TRBV15; clone size: NA
CDR3 protein: CASSPSSGLNYGYTF; CDR3 DNA: TGTGCCAGCAGTCCAAGTTCGGGACTAAACTATGGCTACACCTTC; D gene: NA; J gene: TRBJ1-2; V gene: TRBV6-1; clone size: many
CDR3 protein: CASSLEGGTSSGDTQYF; CDR3 DNA: TGTGCCAGCAGCTTAGAAGGTGGGACTAGCAGTGGAGATACGCAGTATTTT; D gene: TRBD2; J gene: TRBJ2-3; V gene: TRBV11-2; clone size: many
CDR3 protein: CATRVEPPGSHEQYF; CDR3 DNA: TGTGCCACTAGGGTCGAGCCACCAGGAAGCCACGAGCAGTACTTC; D gene: NA; J gene: TRBJ2-7; V gene: TRBV24-1; clone size: NA
CDR3 protein: CASSPQTGETEAFF; CDR3 DNA: TGTGCCAGCAGTCCCCAGACAGGGGAAACTGAAGCTTTCTTT; D gene: TRBD1; J gene: TRBJ1-1; V gene: TRBV12-3/TRBV12-4; clone size: many
CDR3 protein: CTSKRRLFDSSSNQPQHF; CDR3 DNA: TGTACCAGCAAGCGTAGGCTATTCGACAGCTCTAGCAATCAGCCCCAGCATTTT; D gene: NA; J gene: TRBJ1-5; V gene: TRBV6-1; clone size: NA
CDR3 protein: CASSQPGTGYQETQYF; CDR3 DNA: TGTGCCAGCAGCCAACCCGGGACAGGGTACCAAGAGACCCAGTACTTC; D gene: TRBD1; J gene: TRBJ2-5; V gene: TRBV3-1; clone size: many
CDR3 protein: CASSVDTGVSYEQYF; CDR3 DNA: TGTGCCAGCAGCGTGGATACAGGGGTCTCCTACGAGCAGTACTTC; D gene: TRBD1; J gene: TRBJ2-7; V gene: TRBV9; clone size: few
CDR3 protein: CASSSRLAGSSTDTQYF; CDR3 DNA: TGTGCCAGCAGCTCTCGACTAGCGGGATCTAGCACAGATACGCAGTATTTT; D gene: TRBD2; J gene: TRBJ2-3; V gene: TRBV6-1; clone size: many